These 20 T cell receptor beta chains came from one sample sequenced in a study of early T cells in non-severe SARS-CoV-2 infection. From the 5' RACE reads, TCRdb called clonotypes with MiXCR, one entry per CDR3 protein. The sample has 30,000 to 40,000 distinct CDR3 sequences; 4.5% to 6% are singletons. Sequencing was performed on whole blood. These TCRs come from an adult who was a healthcare worker with PCR-confirmed SARS-CoV-2 infection or an uninfected control (not recorded which).

This clonotype appeared many times. The chain is built from TRBV7-9 and TRBJ2-2; 8 nucleotides agree with TRBD2. CDR1 and CDR2 from the germline V gene are SEHNR and FQNEAQ (reference sequence). V lost 2 bases, J lost 1 base, and 3 bases stayed unmatched. This CDR3 is built from 16 residues. The CDR3 reads CASSLTSGLNTGELFF. The CDR3 DNA reads TGTGCCAGCAGCTTAACTAGCGGATTGAACACCGGGGAGCTGTTTTTT.

This clonotype was picked up a small number of times. This sequence joins TRBV4-3 and TRBJ2-2, with a tentative D call TRBD2 (5 bases). Germline-derived CDR1 and CDR2 are LGHNA and YSLEER. Trimming took off 2 bases at V and 4 bases at J, with 11 bases between the two ends. This CDR3 comprises 15 residues. CDR3 in amino acids: CASSQYKGVTGELFF. CDR3 nucleotide sequence: TGCGCCAGCAGCCAATACAAGGGAGTCACCGGGGAGCTGTTTTTT.

This clonotype was detected ten times or more. The chain's CDR3 is CASSVAGGNEQFF. The CDR3 nucleotides read TGTGCCAGCAGTGTGGCAGGGGGGAATGAGCAGTTCTTC. The V call is TRBV2, the J call TRBJ2-1; a possible D gene is TRBD1 (7 bases). Germline V gene data show CDR1 as SNHLY and CDR2 as FYNNEI. V lost 4 bases, J lost 7 bases, and 11 bases lay in between. The CDR3 is 13 amino acids.

The table lists this clonotype with a few counts. This chain links TRBV28 with TRBJ2-2, with 7 bases fitting TRBD2. CDR1 is MDHEN and CDR2 is SYDVKM in the germline V gene. The CDR3 is 16 amino acids. Unmatched junction bases numbered 6, after V lost 2 bases and J lost 3 bases. CDR3 DNA: TGTGCCAGCAGTTTAGCGGGAGAAGGGCACACCGGGGAGCTGTTTTTT. Translated: CASSLAGEGHTGELFF.

In this sample, this clonotype turned up many times. The V call is TRBV11-3, the J call TRBJ2-4, with D uncertain. Germline V gives CDR1 SGHNT, CDR2 YENEEA. The V and J ends lost 0 bases and 9 bases respectively, with 9 bases between them. This CDR3 region has 13 residues. CDR3 sequence: CASSLDYGAIQYF. For the CDR3, the DNA is TGTGCCAGCAGCTTAGATTACGGCGCCATTCAGTACTTC.

The sample holds many counts of this clonotype. This sequence joins TRBV20-1 and TRBJ2-5, with 9 nucleotides matching TRBD2. Germline CDR1 is DFQATT and CDR2 is SNEGSKA (reference sequence). Trimming removed 2 bases from V and 0 bases from J; junction bases left unmatched: 4. The CDR3 contains 15 residues. The DNA of the CDR3 is TGCAGTGCTAGACAGAGCGGGAGGTACCAAGAGACCCAGTACTTC. Translating it yields CSARQSGRYQETQYF.

This clonotype was counted ten times or more. The chain combines TRBV28 with TRBJ2-3; 11 bases align to TRBD2. CDR3 length: 15 residues. The germline CDR1 and CDR2 sequences are MDHEN and SYDVKM. V was pared by 7 bases and J by 2 bases, with 5 bases of the junction left unmatched. The CDR3 DNA is TGTGCCAGCAAGGCTAGCGGGGGGTACACAGATACGCAGTATTTT. This sequence encodes CASKASGGYTDTQYF.

Many counts were recorded for this clonotype. This chain joins TRBV24-1 and TRBJ2-5, with D uncertain. Germline loops: CDR1 KGHDR, CDR2 SFDVKD. The germline V and J ends were trimmed by 5 bases and 0 bases, with 21 bases remaining between them. CDR3 length equals 18 residues. In DNA, the CDR3 is TGTGCCACCAGTGGTGATGCGAAGGGTCTGGGCTACCAAGAGACCCAGTACTTC. This sequence encodes CATSGDAKGLGYQETQYF.

This clonotype was observed a single time. The CDR3 is CASSLTSGRHGEQFF. The CDR3 region has the DNA TGTGCCAGCAGCTTGACTAGCGGGAGACATGGTGAGCAGTTCTTC. V gene TRBV3-1 combines with J gene TRBJ2-1; 12 bases map to TRBD2. The CDR3 loop spans 15 amino acids. The germline V gene encodes CDR1 LGHDT and CDR2 YNNKEL (reference sequence). The ends lost 5 bases at V and 9 bases at J; junction bases unmatched: 8.

The gene calls are TRBV11-2 and TRBJ2-7, with TRBD1 identical over 8 bases. V dropped 5 bases and J dropped 6; count of bases not matched to a gene: 6. The CDR3 totals 13 residues. Per the germline V gene, CDR1 is SGHAT and CDR2 is FQNNGV. CDR3 sequence: CASSQDRVREQYF. The CDR3 bases are TGTGCCAGCAGCCAGGACAGGGTCCGCGAGCAGTACTTC.

This clonotype has a count of ten or more. The genes are TRBV4-3 and TRBJ2-1; TRBD2 matches at 13 bases. CDR3 length equals 15 residues. V shed 8 bases and J 7 bases; nucleotides not matched to a gene: 8. Germline V gene data show CDR1 as LGHNA and CDR2 as YSLEER. The CDR3 is CASARTSGSRNEQFF. The DNA of the CDR3 is TGCGCCAGCGCCCGGACTAGCGGGAGTAGGAATGAGCAGTTCTTC.

This chain uses TRBV7-2 with TRBJ2-5, with D unresolved. The V gene's germline CDR1 is SGHTA and CDR2 FQGNSA. V dropped 5 bases and J dropped 2 bases, with 9 bases sitting between them. The CDR3 is 13 residues long. Written as DNA, the CDR3 is TGTGCCAGCAGCCTCTCCCGTCAAGAGACCCAGTACTTC. It encodes CASSLSRQETQYF.

This clonotype was seen repeatedly, ten times or more. This CDR3 reads CASSLGTNYGYTF. The CDR3, as DNA: TGCGCCAGCAGCTTGGGCACAAACTATGGCTACACCTTC. The gene calls are TRBV5-1 and TRBJ1-2; D ambiguous. V lost 0 bases, J lost 2 bases, and 5 bases lay in between. Germline CDR1 is SGHRS and CDR2 is YFSETQ. The CDR3 sequence is 13 residues long. Supplemented by reference TRBV5-1 and TRBJ1-2, the full variable domain reads KAGVTQTPRYLIKTRGQQVTLSCSPISGHRSVSWYQQTPGQGLQFLFEYFSETQRNKGNFPGRFSGRQFSNSRSEMNVSTLELGDSALYLCASSLGTNYGYTFGSGTRLTVV.

Many counts were recorded for this clonotype. The chain carries TRBV20-1 and TRBJ2-5, with 9 bases identical to TRBD2. CDR1 is DFQATT, CDR2 SNEGSKA, per germline (reference sequence). V shed 1 base, J shed 5 bases, and the junction held 8 bases outside the gene matches. The CDR3 spans 15 residues. Written as DNA, the CDR3 is TGCAGTGCTAGAGGCGGGTCTAGCGGGATGGAGACCCAGTACTTC. Translating gives CSARGGSSGMETQYF.

This clonotype has only a few counts. The chain has TRBV6-5 and TRBJ2-4; 9 bases map to TRBD2. Germline lookup yields CDR1 MNHEY and CDR2 SVGAGI. The CDR3 extends over 14 amino acids. V trimming: 2 bases; J trimming: 7 bases; junction bases outside the gene matches: 3. CDR3 residues: CASSYGTSTNIQYF. The DNA for the CDR3 is TGTGCCAGCAGTTACGGGACTAGCACCAACATTCAGTACTTC.

This clonotype appeared a few times. The chain carries TRBV19 and TRBJ1-2, with 8 bases fitting TRBD1. The germline CDR1 and CDR2 sequences are LNHDA and SQIVND (reference sequence). V was pared by 9 bases and J by 8 bases, with 11 bases of the junction left unmatched. CDR3 length: 13 residues. The CDR3 here is CARSPTTGDGYTF. Here the CDR3 DNA reads TGTGCCAGAAGTCCGACGACAGGGGACGGCTACACCTTC.

This clonotype was seen many times. V usage is TRBV12-3 or TRBV12-4 and J usage is TRBJ1-5, with D hard to call. CDR3 length: 13 amino acids. The ends were cut back, 4 bases at V and 0 bases at J, with 4 bases in the middle. The DNA for the CDR3 is TGTGCCAGCAGTTCGTATAGCAATCAGCCCCAGCATTTT. This translates into CASSSYSNQPQHF.

This clonotype has at least ten counts. The V call is TRBV12-3 or TRBV12-4, the J call TRBJ2-1; 12 nucleotides match TRBD2. Trimming at V came to 6 bases and at J to 15 bases, leaving 6 bases not matched to a gene. The CDR3 runs to 12 residues. The CDR3 DNA follows: TGTGCCAGCAGGCTGACTAGCGGGAGTAGGTTCTTC. Its translation: CASRLTSGSRFF.

Many counts were recorded for this clonotype. The genes are TRBV10-3 and TRBJ2-1, with 11 bases lining up with TRBD2. Per the germline V gene, CDR1 is ENHRY and CDR2 is SYGVKD. V dropped 6 bases and J dropped 0; count of bases not matched to a gene: 16. This CDR3 spans 20 amino acids. CDR3 sequence: CAIRGSDSGRDLSSYNEQFF. CDR3 bases: TGTGCCATCAGGGGCTCTGATAGCGGGAGGGACCTGAGCTCCTACAATGAGCAGTTCTTC.

This clonotype was observed at least ten times. The V gene is TRBV6-2 or TRBV6-3, the J gene TRBJ2-7, with no clear D. Deletions cut 2 bases from V and 2 bases from J, with 10 bases between. The V gene's germline CDR1 is MNHEY and CDR2 SVGEGT. There are 14 residues in the CDR3. The CDR3 region has the DNA TGTGCCAGCAGTTACGGCAGGCCAGCCTACGAGCAGTACGTC. This encodes CASSYGRPAYEQYV.